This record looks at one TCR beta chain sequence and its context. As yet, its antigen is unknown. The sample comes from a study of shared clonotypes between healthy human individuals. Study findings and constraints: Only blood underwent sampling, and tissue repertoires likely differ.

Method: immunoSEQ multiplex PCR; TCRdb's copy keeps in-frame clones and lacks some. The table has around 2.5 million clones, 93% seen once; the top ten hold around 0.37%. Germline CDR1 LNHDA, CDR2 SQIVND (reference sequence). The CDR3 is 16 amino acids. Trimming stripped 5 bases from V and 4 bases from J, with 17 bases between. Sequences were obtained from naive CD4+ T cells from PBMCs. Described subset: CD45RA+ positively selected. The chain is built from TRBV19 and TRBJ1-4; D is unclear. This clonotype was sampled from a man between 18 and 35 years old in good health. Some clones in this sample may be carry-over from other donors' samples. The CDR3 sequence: CASSRVRPPGNEKLFF. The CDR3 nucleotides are TGTGCCAGTAGTCGAGTTCGGCCTCCCGGTAATGAAAAACTGTTTTTT.